This T cell receptor beta chain was retrieved from a study of blood T cell repertoires in COVID-19. Looking at the study overall: Samples of COVID-19 (acute and convalescent) were obtained from the United States, Italy and Spain.

In germline, CDR1 is SGHTA, CDR2 FQGTGA. The CDR3 is made up of 16 amino acids. Trimming took 5 bases from V and 0 from J; bases not matched to a gene: 6. Assay used: immunoSEQ multiplex PCR; TCRdb lists only in-frame clones, some missing. This table holds over 250,000 clones, over 85% found once. Sequencing was carried out using PBMCs or T cells enriched from blood (not recorded which). The origin of this receptor is a man in his 60s who had recovered from COVID-19. The chain carries TRBV7-3 and TRBJ2-1; 8 bases line up with TRBD2. Here the CDR3 reads CASSVREGSSYNEQFF. The CDR3 nucleotides are TGTGCCAGCAGCGTCCGGGAGGGAAGCTCCTACAATGAGCAGTTCTTC.